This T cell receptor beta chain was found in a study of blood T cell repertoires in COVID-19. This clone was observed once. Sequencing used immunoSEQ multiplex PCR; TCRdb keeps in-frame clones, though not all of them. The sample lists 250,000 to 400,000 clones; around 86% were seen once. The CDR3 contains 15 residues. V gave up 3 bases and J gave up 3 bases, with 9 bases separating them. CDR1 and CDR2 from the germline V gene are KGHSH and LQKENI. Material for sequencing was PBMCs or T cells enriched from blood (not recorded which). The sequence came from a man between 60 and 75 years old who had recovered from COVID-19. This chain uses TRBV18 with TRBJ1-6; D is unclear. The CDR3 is CASSPPGNYNSPLHF. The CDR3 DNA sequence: TGTGCCAGCTCACCGCCGGGGAACTATAATTCACCCCTCCACTTT.